A single sample is the source of the 19 T cell receptor beta chains below, sequenced in a study of T cell responses to AZD1222 COVID-19 vaccine. Libraries were prepared by immunoSEQ multiplex PCR; TCRdb keeps only in-frame clonotypes and omits some of them. The data show about 130,000 clones, approximately 90% seen once. Sequences were derived from peripheral blood, sampled 28 days after the second AZD1222 dose. Receptors were obtained from an adult who received the AZD1222 COVID-19 vaccine.

This chain uses TRBV19 with TRBJ1-2; D gene ambiguous. Germline CDR1 and CDR2: LNHDA and SQIVND (reference sequence). This CDR3 comprises 15 residues. V was clipped by 5 bases and J by 4 bases, with 17 bases between them. CDR3 residues: CASSLYTADSYGYTF. As DNA, the CDR3 is TGTGCCAGTAGTCTTTATACCGCCGATAGCTATGGCTACACCTTC.

The CDR3 protein is CASSPPGGYEQYF. The CDR3 DNA is TGTGCCAGCAGCCCACCCGGGGGCTACGAGCAGTACTTC. The chain links TRBV13 to TRBJ2-7; D possibly corresponds to TRBD2 (6 bases). The CDR3 loop spans 13 amino acids. Trimming stripped 5 bases from V and 3 bases from J, with 11 bases between. Germline CDR1 PRHDT, CDR2 FYEKMQ (reference sequence).

The chain combines TRBV6-5 with TRBJ1-2; no definite D call. The CDR3 totals 12 residues. Trimming took 6 bases from V and 2 from J, leaving 7 bases between them. Germline V lookup: CDR1 MNHEY, CDR2 SVGAGI. Here the CDR3 reads CASRVLNYGYTF. CDR3 DNA: TGTGCCAGCAGGGTATTAAACTATGGCTACACCTTC.

The chain couples TRBV30 to TRBJ1-1; D gene ambiguous. V shed 3 bases and J shed 1 base, with 12 bases lying between them. This CDR3 is built from 14 residues. Germline V lookup: CDR1 GTSNPN, CDR2 SVGIG (reference sequence). The CDR3 spells CAWSDFGRNTEAFF. As DNA, the CDR3 is TGTGCCTGGAGCGATTTCGGACGGAACACTGAAGCTTTCTTT.

The genes are TRBV4-2 and TRBJ2-7, with 8 bases matching TRBD2. This CDR3 contains 16 residues. Germline CDR1 is LGHNA and CDR2 is YNFKEQ. V was clipped by 4 bases and J by 2 bases; unmatched bases: 10. The CDR3: CASSRNGLAGAYEQYF. The CDR3 DNA reads TGTGCCAGCAGCCGCAACGGGCTAGCGGGCGCCTACGAGCAGTACTTC.

The chain is built from TRBV7-9 and TRBJ2-1, with D unresolved. V shed 3 bases and J shed 2 bases, with 2 bases lying between them. The V gene's germline CDR1 is SEHNR and CDR2 FQNEAQ (reference sequence). The CDR3 is 12 residues long. CDR3: CASSLPYNEQFF. The CDR3 DNA sequence: TGTGCCAGCAGCTTGCCCTACAATGAGCAGTTCTTC. The full variable domain, rest sourced from reference TRBV7-9 and TRBJ2-1, is DTGVSQNPRHKITKRGQNVTFRCDPISEHNRLYWYRQTLGQGPEFLTYFQNEAQLEKSRLLSDRFSAERPKGSFSTLEIQRTEQGDSAMYLCASSLPYNEQFFGPGTRLTVL.

This sequence joins TRBV2 and TRBJ1-4; no reliable D call. The CDR3 covers 12 residues. The V gene lost 4 bases and the J gene lost 8 bases, with 8 bases spanning the gap. In germline, CDR1 is SNHLY, CDR2 FYNNEI. In nucleotides, the CDR3 is TGTGCCAGCAGTGGCCAAGGGGAAAAACTGTTTTTT. Translation gives CASSGQGEKLFF.

The chain has TRBV7-8 and TRBJ2-2; D tentatively fits TRBD1 or TRBD2 (5 bases each). Germline assignment: CDR1 SGHVS and CDR2 FQNEAQ. The CDR3 length is 14 residues. V was cut by 5 bases and J by 11 bases, with 18 bases left in between. For the CDR3, the DNA is TGTGCCAGCAGCACCGGGACCCAACTAGGAGAGCTGTTTTTT. This encodes CASSTGTQLGELFF. Drawing the rest from reference TRBV7-8 and TRBJ2-2, the complete variable domain is GAGVSQSPRYKVAKRGQDVALRCDPISGHVSLFWYQQALGQGPEFLTYFQNEAQLDKSGLPSDRFFAERPEGSVSTLKIQRTQQEDSAVYLCASSTGTQLGELFFGEGSRLTVL.

This chain connects TRBV7-9 to TRBJ2-1, with TRBD2 identical over 12 bases. Germline V CDR1 and CDR2: SEHNR, FQNEAQ (reference sequence). Trimming removed 5 bases from V and 10 bases from J; junction bases left unmatched: 9. The CDR3 is made up of 15 amino acids. The CDR3 is CASSPGLAGLQEQFF. Written as DNA, the CDR3 is TGTGCCAGCAGCCCCGGACTAGCGGGACTACAAGAGCAGTTCTTC.

V is TRBV7-9 and J is TRBJ2-7; 8 nucleotides agree with TRBD2. Unmatched junction bases numbered 4, after V lost 5 bases and J lost 1 base. The CDR3 extends over 14 amino acids. Per the germline V gene, CDR1 is SEHNR and CDR2 is FQNEAQ (reference sequence). DNA of the CDR3: TGTGCCAGCAGCCCCAGCGGGAGATCCTACGAGCAGTACTTC. Translation gives CASSPSGRSYEQYF.

The rearrangement links TRBV3-1 (or the pseudogene TRBV3-2) to TRBJ1-2, with TRBD1 identical over 7 bases. Germline values: CDR1 LGHDT, CDR2 YNNKEL (reference sequence). J was trimmed by 4 bases and V by 5 bases; bases with no gene match: 7. The CDR3 is 14 residues long. CDR3 sequence: CASSGRTGSYGYTF. Here the CDR3 DNA reads TGTGCCAGCAGCGGCAGGACAGGCTCCTATGGCTACACCTTC.

The V and J genes are TRBV5-1 and TRBJ2-7; 10 nucleotides line up with TRBD1. Per the germline V gene, CDR1 is SGHRS and CDR2 is YFSETQ. After removal of 3 bases from V and 4 bases from J, the junction contained 10 bases not matched to a gene. This CDR3 has 16 amino acids. The CDR3 spells CASSWTTRTGGYEQYF. The DNA for the CDR3 is TGCGCCAGCAGCTGGACGACTAGGACAGGGGGATACGAGCAGTACTTC.

This chain links TRBV6-2 or TRBV6-3 with TRBJ2-7, with TRBD2 matching 10 bases. This CDR3 comprises 13 residues. J was trimmed by 10 bases and V by 5 bases; bases with no gene match: 8. Germline CDR1 reads MNHEY; CDR2 reads SVGEGT. Here the CDR3 reads CASSLIAGGRQYF. The CDR3, as DNA: TGTGCCAGCAGTCTTATAGCGGGAGGACGACAGTACTTC.

The CDR3 spells CASSSSRDTEAFF. Written as DNA, the CDR3 is TGTGCCAGCAGCTCCTCTAGGGACACTGAAGCTTTCTTT. V is TRBV7-3 and J is TRBJ1-1; D is uncertain. V gave up 4 bases and J gave up 3 bases, with 9 bases separating them. Per germline, CDR1 SGHTA and CDR2 FQGTGA. The CDR3 runs to 13 residues.

This chain links TRBV19 with TRBJ2-1, with TRBD2 matching 9 bases. Germline CDR1 reads LNHDA; CDR2 reads SQIVND (reference sequence). Trimming cost V 4 bases and J 8 bases; bases outside gene matches: 6. The CDR3 spans 14 residues. CDR3 sequence (DNA): TGTGCCAGTAGTAAAGGACTAGCGATCGATGAGCAGTTCTTC. Amino acids: CASSKGLAIDEQFF.

The gene calls are TRBV10-1 and TRBJ2-3; 7 bases map to TRBD2. In germline, CDR1 is WNHNN, CDR2 SYGVQD (reference sequence). Losses at the gene ends were 3 bases for V and 2 bases for J; bases not matched to a gene: 8. The CDR3 has 16 amino acids. CDR3 in DNA: TGCGCCAGCAGTGACCCCACTAGCGCCCACACAGATACGCAGTATTTT. Encoded protein: CASSDPTSAHTDTQYF.

The rearrangement links TRBV6-5 to TRBJ1-2; D gene ambiguous. Trimming cost V 6 bases and J 10 bases, with 18 bases left between them. The length of the CDR3 is 13 residues. Germline V gene data show CDR1 as MNHEY and CDR2 as SVGAGI. CDR3 loop: CASRRMTSSVYTF. DNA of the CDR3: TGTGCCAGCAGACGGATGACATCCTCGGTCTACACCTTC.

This clone has more than one count but fewer than ten. The chain joins TRBV7-8 to TRBJ2-7; D is perhaps TRBD1 (5 bases). V lost 3 bases to trimming and J lost 0 bases, with 9 bases between them. The CDR3 is made up of 14 amino acids. Germline values: CDR1 SGHVS, CDR2 FQNEAQ. The DNA of the CDR3 is TGTGCCAGCAGCTTTGGCAGGGCCTCCTACGAGCAGTACTTC. It encodes CASSFGRASYEQYF. The entire variable domain, with the rest obtained from reference TRBV7-8 and TRBJ2-7, is as follows: GAGVSQSPRYKVAKRGQDVALRCDPISGHVSLFWYQQALGQGPEFLTYFQNEAQLDKSGLPSDRFFAERPEGSVSTLKIQRTQQEDSAVYLCASSFGRASYEQYFGPGTRLTVT.

The rearrangement uses TRBV5-4 and TRBJ2-2, with D uncertain. Trimming shortened V by 0 bases and J by 3 bases, and 9 bases separated the two germline ends. CDR1 and CDR2 (germline): SGHNT, YYREEE (reference sequence). The CDR3 is 15 amino acids. The CDR3 is CASSLVGRDTGELFF. Written as DNA, the CDR3 is TGTGCCAGCAGCTTGGTCGGTAGGGACACCGGGGAGCTGTTTTTT.